The 15 T cell receptor beta chains below were found in one sample sequenced in a study of cytomegalovirus exposure and HLA in healthy donors. Primers for the PCR totalled 60 Vbeta and 13 Jbeta. The data were produced by immunoSEQ multiplex PCR, yet TCRdb's version contains in-frame clones alone and is incomplete. Of about 130,000 clones in the sample, approximately 80% were seen once. Sequencing was performed on PBMCs. These receptors originate from a woman between 40 and 50 years old in good health and CMV-seropositive.

The gene calls are TRBV2 and TRBJ1-3, with 7 bases lining up with TRBD1. This CDR3 has 15 residues. The trim removed 4 bases at V and 7 bases at J, leaving 10 bases unmatched. Per germline, CDR1 SNHLY and CDR2 FYNNEI. CDR3 in amino acids: CASSAEQGLWNTIYF. The CDR3 bases are TGTGCCAGCAGTGCGGAACAGGGGTTGTGGAACACCATATATTTT.

The chain links TRBV7-3 to TRBJ2-3; 13 bases match TRBD2. Unmatched junction bases numbered 7, after V lost 5 bases and J lost 2 bases. The CDR3 extends over 17 amino acids. Germline-derived CDR1 and CDR2 are SGHTA and FQGTGA. This chain's CDR3 is CASSTTSGGLNTDTQYF. For the CDR3, the DNA is TGTGCCAGCAGCACGACTAGCGGGGGGCTTAACACAGATACGCAGTATTTT.

This clone was recorded many times. The chain recombines TRBV6-5 with TRBJ2-1; no definite D call. V shed 6 bases and J shed 3 bases, with 9 bases lying between them. CDR3 length equals 13 residues. Looked up from germline, CDR1 is MNHEY and CDR2 is SVGAGI. CDR3 residues: CASRPSYYNEQFF. The CDR3 DNA reads as TGTGCCAGCAGACCCTCCTACTACAATGAGCAGTTCTTC.

The V call is TRBV20-1, the J call TRBJ2-7; perhaps TRBD1 as D (6 bases). Germline-derived CDR1 and CDR2 are DFQATT and SNEGSKA (reference sequence). The CDR3 runs 11 residues. Trimming removed 3 bases at V and 4 bases at J, with 7 bases between. CDR3 protein: CSARDSYEQYF. As DNA, the CDR3 is TGCAGTGCTAGGGACAGTTACGAGCAGTACTTC.

Only one count was recorded for this clone. The rearrangement joins TRBV7-2 to TRBJ1-2; D gene uncertain. CDR3 size: 14 residues. With 5 bases removed from V and 8 bases from J, the gap between germline ends came to 18 bases. Germline CDR1 and CDR2: SGHTA and FQGNSA. CDR3 DNA: TGTGCCAGCAGCAGAGGGTTTCAGTTGTCCGGCTACACCTTC. This codes for CASSRGFQLSGYTF.

The CDR3 protein is CASSPGLSHTEAFF. In DNA form, the CDR3 reads TGCGCCAGCAGCCCAGGCTTGTCTCACACTGAAGCTTTCTTT. The chain combines TRBV5-1 with TRBJ1-1, with no clear D. The CDR3 spans 14 residues. The germline V gene has CDR1 SGHRS and CDR2 YFSETQ. Trimming cost V 4 bases and J 3 bases, with 13 bases left between them.

Regarding this clone: At the DNA level, this CDR3 is encoded by other sequences in the same sample as well. The chain joins TRBV19 to TRBJ1-1; D gene uncertain. Germline V gene data show CDR1 as LNHDA and CDR2 as SQIVND (reference sequence). Trimming left V 4 bases short and J 2 bases short, with 11 bases between. The CDR3 length is 14 residues. The CDR3 spells CASSTGRGNTEAFF. CDR3 nucleotide sequence: TGTGCCAGTAGTACCGGGCGGGGAAACACTGAAGCTTTCTTT.

The chain joins TRBV6-1 to TRBJ2-2, with D maybe TRBD2 (6 bases). CDR3 length equals 16 residues. Germline V gene sequence: CDR1 MNHNS, CDR2 SASEGT. Trimming took off 6 bases at V and 1 base at J, with 15 bases between the two ends. CDR3 loop: CASRERGAVNTGELFF. CDR3 nucleotide sequence: TGTGCCAGCAGGGAACGCGGGGCGGTGAACACCGGGGAGCTGTTTTTT.

The rearrangement links TRBV2 to TRBJ2-5; 8 bases are shared with TRBD2. Germline V gene data show CDR1 as SNHLY and CDR2 as FYNNEI. The V and J ends lost 6 bases and 0 bases, in that order; junction bases with no gene match: 3. This CDR3 comprises 14 residues. Written as DNA, the CDR3 is TGTGCCAGCAGCCCGGGGGGGGACCAAGAGACCCAGTACTTC. Translation gives CASSPGGDQETQYF. Variable domain in full (rest from reference TRBV2 and TRBJ2-5): EPEVTQTPSHQVTQMGQEVILRCVPISNHLYFYWYRQILGQKVEFLVSFYNNEISEKSEIFDDQFSVERPDGSNFTLKIRSTKLEDSAMYFCASSPGGDQETQYFGPGTRLLVL.

The V and J genes are TRBV6-5 and TRBJ2-7; possible D gene TRBD1, 6 bases. Trimming took 4 bases from V and 7 from J, leaving 11 bases between them. The germline CDR1 and CDR2 sequences are MNHEY and SVGAGI. The length of the CDR3 is 12 residues. CDR3 protein: CASSLGGQEQYF. The CDR3 DNA reads as TGTGCCAGCAGTTTGGGCGGACAGGAGCAGTACTTC.

CDR3 nucleotides: TGTGCCAGCAGCCAACCGTCCGGAGGGACCCAGTACTTC. As protein: CASSQPSGGTQYF. The V gene is TRBV14, the J gene TRBJ2-5, with D maybe TRBD2 (5 bases). The CDR3 totals 13 residues. V was pared by 2 bases and J by 7 bases, with 11 bases between. CDR1 and CDR2 (germline): SGHDN, FVKESK. The full variable domain, with the rest looked up from reference TRBV14 and TRBJ2-5, is EAGVTQFPSHSVIEKGQTVTLRCDPISGHDNLYWYRRVMGKEIKFLLHFVKESKQDESGMPNNRFLAERTGGTYSTLKVQPAELEDSGVYFCASSQPSGGTQYFGPGTRLLVL.

The chain is built from TRBV11-3 and TRBJ2-1, with TRBD2 matching 7 bases. The CDR3 covers 18 residues. CDR1 and CDR2 (germline): SGHNT, YENEEA. The V and J ends lost 3 bases and 4 bases, in that order; junction bases with no gene match: 15. The CDR3 is CASSFGTKSGGGYNEQFF. In DNA form, the CDR3 reads TGTGCCAGCAGCTTTGGTACGAAGTCCGGGGGAGGGTACAATGAGCAGTTCTTC.

A few counts support this clone. The V gene is TRBV27, the J gene TRBJ2-7; weak D call: TRBD2 (6 bases). The CDR3 totals 14 residues. V was cut by 3 bases and J by 1 base, with 10 bases left in between. Germline assignment: CDR1 MNHEY and CDR2 SMNVEV (reference sequence). CDR3 DNA: TGTGCCAGCAGTTTGGGCCGGGGGTCCTACGAGCAGTACTTC. Translated: CASSLGRGSYEQYF.

The gene calls are TRBV29-1 and TRBJ1-3; no clear D gene. V dropped 4 bases and J dropped 2 bases, with 9 bases sitting between them. CDR1 and CDR2 from the germline V gene are SQVTM and ANQGSEA. The CDR3 spans 13 residues. DNA of the CDR3: TGCAGCGTTGTAACAGACGCTGGAAACACCATATATTTT. It is translated as CSVVTDAGNTIYF.

This clone was recorded a few times. This rearrangement joins TRBV19 to TRBJ1-1, with D possibly matching TRBD1 (5 bases). This CDR3 is built from 14 residues. Between the trimmed V and J ends, which lost 5 bases and 0 bases, there was a span of 10 bases. Per germline, CDR1 LNHDA and CDR2 SQIVND (reference sequence). CDR3 amino acids: CASSPGGLNTEAFF. In DNA form, the CDR3 reads TGTGCCAGTAGTCCCGGGGGTTTGAACACTGAAGCTTTCTTT.